This T cell receptor (beta chain) was found in a study of shared clonotypes between healthy human individuals. Regarding the study as a whole: Sample collection involved blood only; tissue repertoires are likely different.

CD45RA+ naive and CD45RA-negative memory subsets were separated from CD4+ cells. Of note for this clone: What it recognizes is unknown.

At deep level, the assay was performed. Every immunoSEQ plate was one replicate of a subset's evenly spread DNA. TCRdb's table, derived via immunoSEQ multiplex PCR, lists solely in-frame clones and lacks some. The repertoire holds about 1,500,000 clones, with more than 95% as singletons. The germline V gene has CDR1 SQVTM and CDR2 ANQGSEA. This CDR3 comprises 13 residues. J gave up 6 bases and V 4 bases, and 3 bases lay outside the gene matches. The clonotype originates from a man aged 25-45 years in good health. The chain is built from TRBV29-1 and TRBJ1-1, with 12 bases lining up with TRBD1. Specimen: naive CD4+ T cells sorted from blood. Indicated subset: CD45RA+ positively selected. CDR3 sequence reads: CSVGGTGGSEAFF. CDR3 nucleotide sequence: TGCAGCGTTGGTGGGACAGGGGGCTCTGAAGCTTTCTTT.